The TCR beta chain under discussion was sequenced for a study of shared clonotypes between healthy human individuals. The germline V gene encodes CDR1 SGHRS and CDR2 YFSETQ. Trimming at V came to 4 bases and at J to 3 bases, leaving 7 bases not matched to a gene. The CDR3 extends over 14 amino acids. Only one count was recorded for this clone. Per the original data handling: ImmunoSEQ supplied junction-only sequences lacking quality scores, so filtering was different. Data came from immunoSEQ multiplex PCR; TCRdb stores just in-frame clones and leaves some out. That table is the source of V, J and clone size, and D and trimming were worked out from the DNA. The data contain roughly 1 million clones, more than 60% of them singletons.

The specimen sequenced was memory CD4+ T cells sorted from blood. Sample subset: CD45RA-negative fraction. This chain joins TRBV5-1 and TRBJ2-7, with 7 positions matching TRBD2. This TCR was sampled from a man aged 18 to 30 in good health. The CDR3 coding sequence is TGCGCCAGCAGCATGGGAGGGGCGGGCTACGAGCAGTACTTC. Encoded protein: CASSMGGAGYEQYF. Looking up the rest from reference TRBV5-1 and TRBJ2-7 gives the full variable domain: KAGVTQTPRYLIKTRGQQVTLSCSPISGHRSVSWYQQTPGQGLQFLFEYFSETQRNKGNFPGRFSGRQFSNSRSEMNVSTLELGDSALYLCASSMGGAGYEQYFGPGTRLTVT.